Listed here are 14 T cell receptor beta chains from one sample, sequenced in a study of OX40 agonist ivuxolimab in advanced cancers. Sequencing used immunoSEQ multiplex PCR; TCRdb keeps in-frame clones, though not all of them. This sample has about 77,000 clones, with roughly 84% found just once. This sample comprised CD4+ or CD8+ T cells sorted from blood, obtained in a trial of the OX40 agonist ivuxolimab. The receptor source for this set is an adult with an advanced solid tumor such as melanoma, head and neck, liver or kidney cancer.

V and J are TRBV5-6 and TRBJ1-2; D is undetermined. The germline CDR1 and CDR2 sequences are SGHDT and YYEEEE. The CDR3 is made up of 15 amino acids. Deletions cut 0 bases from V and 2 bases from J, with 11 bases between. DNA of the CDR3: TGTGCCAGCAGCTTGGTACAGACGAAAAACTATGGCTACACCTTC. Translating gives CASSLVQTKNYGYTF.

The chain joins TRBV7-9 to TRBJ1-6; possibly TRBD1 for D (6 bases). This CDR3 region has 14 residues. The germline gives CDR1 SEHNR, CDR2 FQNEAQ (reference sequence). Trimming shortened V by 0 bases and J by 7 bases, and 7 bases separated the two germline ends. The DNA of the CDR3 is TGTGCCAGCAGCTTAGCTCAGGGGAATTCACCCCTCCACTTT. It translates to CASSLAQGNSPLHF.

The chain couples TRBV5-4 to TRBJ2-5, with a possible D match to TRBD2 (6 bases). Trimming shortened V by 5 bases and J by 1 base, and 12 bases separated the two germline ends. CDR1 and CDR2 from the germline V gene are SGHNT and YYREEE (reference sequence). The CDR3 has 14 amino acids. DNA of the CDR3: TGTGCCAGCAGACCCGGGACTCGCCAAGAGACCCAGTACTTC. The encoded protein is CASRPGTRQETQYF.

This rearrangement joins TRBV4-1 to TRBJ2-3; D not resolved. CDR1 MGHRA and CDR2 YSYEKL come from the germline V gene. Trimming took 1 base from V and 3 from J, leaving 11 bases between them. The CDR3 is made up of 15 amino acids. CDR3 DNA: TGCGCCAGCAGCCAAGTTGGGGTAAGAACAGATACGCAGTATTTT. This gives the protein CASSQVGVRTDTQYF.

This clone showed up just once. V and J are TRBV28 and TRBJ2-5, with D maybe TRBD2 (6 bases). Looked up from germline, CDR1 is MDHEN and CDR2 is SYDVKM. This CDR3 region has 16 residues. V was clipped by 1 base and J by 5 bases, with 17 bases between them. As DNA, the CDR3 is TGTGCCAGCAGTTTATTTGGGACTTCGGGATCGGAGACCCAGTACTTC. Its translation is CASSLFGTSGSETQYF.

J is TRBJ1-4 and V is TRBV7-9, with no clear D. CDR1 is SEHNR and CDR2 is FQNEAQ in the germline V gene (reference sequence). V lost 1 base, J lost 8 bases, and 2 bases lay in between. The CDR3 runs 11 residues. In DNA, the CDR3 is TGTGCCAGCAGCTTAGTGGAAAAACTGTTTTTT. Amino acid sequence: CASSLVEKLFF.

This rearrangement joins TRBV4-1 to TRBJ1-4; maybe TRBD1 (6 bases). CDR1 is MGHRA and CDR2 is YSYEKL in the germline V gene. Trimming took off 0 bases at V and 0 bases at J, with 8 bases between the two ends. The CDR3 has 16 amino acids. CDR3 DNA: TGCGCCAGCAGCCAAGATGGACAGCCAACTAATGAAAAACTGTTTTTT. Amino acid sequence: CASSQDGQPTNEKLFF.

This sequence joins TRBV7-2 and TRBJ1-1; a possible D gene is TRBD1 (6 bases). V gave up 5 bases and J gave up 8 bases, with 30 bases separating them. The germline CDR1 and CDR2 sequences are SGHTA and FQGNSA. The CDR3 length is 18 residues. CDR3 region: CASSATRDRIRGYIEAFF. DNA of the CDR3: TGTGCCAGCAGCGCCACCCGGGACCGAATAAGGGGGTATATAGAAGCTTTCTTT.

The J gene is TRBJ2-1, the V gene TRBV7-9; 7 bases align to TRBD1. The CDR3 totals 13 residues. CDR1 and CDR2 (germline): SEHNR, FQNEAQ (reference sequence). The CDR3 DNA is TGTGTCACAAGACAGGGTATGTACAATGAGCAGTTCTTC. This sequence encodes CVTRQGMYNEQFF.

This clone was detected once. Relative to the germline gene, one junction end is altered; a read error may explain this. The identical CDR3 is also encoded by other nucleotide sequences in the sample. The chain recombines TRBV10-2 with TRBJ1-1; no clear D. There are 14 residues in the CDR3. The germline CDR1 and CDR2 sequences are WSHSY and SAAADI. The CDR3 loop is CASSKASGSTEAFF. CDR3 DNA sequence: TGCGCCAGCAGTAAAGCTTCAGGTAGCACTGAGGCTTTCTTT.

In this sample, this clone turned up once. V and J are TRBV7-9 and TRBJ2-1; unclear D gene. In germline, CDR1 is SEHNR, CDR2 FQNEAQ (reference sequence). CDR3 length: 14 residues. The germline V and J ends were trimmed by 0 bases and 8 bases, with 11 bases remaining between them. CDR3 sequence (DNA): TGTGCCAGCAGCTTAGCGTCTAGGCGCGATGAGCAGTTCTTC. It yields the protein CASSLASRRDEQFF.

This clone was detected only once. The chain has TRBV6-6 and TRBJ1-6; no reliable D call. Germline values: CDR1 MNHNY, CDR2 SVGAGI (reference sequence). V gave up 4 bases and J gave up 5 bases, with 12 bases separating them. The CDR3 length is 15 residues. This CDR3 reads CASSLPPGDNSPLHF. DNA of the CDR3: TGTGCCAGCAGTTTGCCCCCGGGAGATAATTCACCCCTCCACTTT.

The rearrangement joins TRBV5-4 to TRBJ1-3; the D is unclear. The CDR3 extends over 14 amino acids. Trimming shortened V by 7 bases and J by 4 bases, and 15 bases separated the two germline ends. In germline, CDR1 is SGHNT, CDR2 YYREEE (reference sequence). CDR3 sequence reads: CASYPAALGNTIYF. The CDR3 coding sequence is TGTGCCAGCTACCCCGCGGCATTAGGAAACACCATATATTTT. The full variable domain, in which reference TRBV5-4 and TRBJ1-3 provide the parts outside the CDR3, is ETGVTQSPTHLIKTRGQQVTLRCSSQSGHNTVSWYQQALGQGPQFIFQYYREEENGRGNFPPRFSGLQFPNYSSELNVNALELDDSALYLCASYPAALGNTIYFGEGSWLTVV.

This chain uses TRBV2 with TRBJ2-6; D unresolved. The CDR3 is 15 amino acids. Germline V gene sequence: CDR1 SNHLY, CDR2 FYNNEI. Trimming took 3 bases from V and 4 from J, leaving 10 bases between them. The CDR3 region is CASSDWAEGANVLTF. Here the CDR3 DNA reads TGTGCCAGCAGTGATTGGGCCGAGGGGGCCAACGTCCTGACTTTC.